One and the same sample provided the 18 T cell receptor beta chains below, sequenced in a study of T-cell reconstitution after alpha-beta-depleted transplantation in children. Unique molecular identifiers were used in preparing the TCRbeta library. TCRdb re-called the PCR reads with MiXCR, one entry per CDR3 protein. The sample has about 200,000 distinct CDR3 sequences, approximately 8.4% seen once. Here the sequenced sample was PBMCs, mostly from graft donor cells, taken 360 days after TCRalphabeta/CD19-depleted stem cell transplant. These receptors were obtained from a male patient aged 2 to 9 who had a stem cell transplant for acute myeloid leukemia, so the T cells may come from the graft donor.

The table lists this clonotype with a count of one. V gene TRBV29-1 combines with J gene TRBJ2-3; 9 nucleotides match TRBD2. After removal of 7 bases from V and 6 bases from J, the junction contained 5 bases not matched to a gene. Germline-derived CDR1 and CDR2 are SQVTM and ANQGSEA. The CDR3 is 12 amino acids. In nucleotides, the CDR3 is TGCAGCGAGGGACTAGCAGGGGATACGCAGTATTTT. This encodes CSEGLAGDTQYF.

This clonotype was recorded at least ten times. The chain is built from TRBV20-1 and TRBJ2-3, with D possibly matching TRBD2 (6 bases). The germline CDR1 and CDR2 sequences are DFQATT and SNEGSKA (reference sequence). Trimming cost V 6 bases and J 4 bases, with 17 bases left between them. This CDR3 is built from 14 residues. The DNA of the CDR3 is TGCAGTGCGCGACTCCGGGGGTTCGCAGATACGCAGTATTTT. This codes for CSARLRGFADTQYF.

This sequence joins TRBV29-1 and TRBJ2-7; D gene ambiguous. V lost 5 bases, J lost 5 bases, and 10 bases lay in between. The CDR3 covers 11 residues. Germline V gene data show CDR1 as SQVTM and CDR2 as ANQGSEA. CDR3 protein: CSVLNPHEQYF. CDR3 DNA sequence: TGCAGCGTTCTAAACCCCCACGAGCAGTACTTC.

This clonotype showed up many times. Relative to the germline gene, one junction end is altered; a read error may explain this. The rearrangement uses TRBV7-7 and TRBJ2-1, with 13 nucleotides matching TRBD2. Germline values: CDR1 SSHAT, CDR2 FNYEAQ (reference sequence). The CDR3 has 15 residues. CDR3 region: CASSSGLAGVNEQFF. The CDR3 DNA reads TGTGCTAGCAGCAGCGGACTAGCGGGAGTCAATGAGCAGTTCTTC.

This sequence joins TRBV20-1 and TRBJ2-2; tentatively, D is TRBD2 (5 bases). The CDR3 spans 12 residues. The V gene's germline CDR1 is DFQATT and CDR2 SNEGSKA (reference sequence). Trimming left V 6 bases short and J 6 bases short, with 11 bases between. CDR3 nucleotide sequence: TGCAGTGCCCCACTAGATTCCGGGGAGCTGTTTTTT. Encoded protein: CSAPLDSGELFF.

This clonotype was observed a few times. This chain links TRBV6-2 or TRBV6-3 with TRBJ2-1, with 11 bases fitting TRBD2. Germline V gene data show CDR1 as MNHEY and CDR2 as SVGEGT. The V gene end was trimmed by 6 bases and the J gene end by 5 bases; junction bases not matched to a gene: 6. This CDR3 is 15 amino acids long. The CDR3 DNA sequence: TGTGCCAGCAGCCGGGGACTAGCGGATAACAATGAGCAGTTCTTC. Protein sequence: CASSRGLADNNEQFF.

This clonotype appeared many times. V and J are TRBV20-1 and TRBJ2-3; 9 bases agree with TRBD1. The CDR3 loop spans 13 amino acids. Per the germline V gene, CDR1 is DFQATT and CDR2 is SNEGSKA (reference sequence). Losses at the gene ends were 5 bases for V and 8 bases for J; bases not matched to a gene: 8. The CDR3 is CSAPDRGWGTQYF. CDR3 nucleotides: TGCAGTGCTCCGGACAGGGGATGGGGTACGCAGTATTTT.

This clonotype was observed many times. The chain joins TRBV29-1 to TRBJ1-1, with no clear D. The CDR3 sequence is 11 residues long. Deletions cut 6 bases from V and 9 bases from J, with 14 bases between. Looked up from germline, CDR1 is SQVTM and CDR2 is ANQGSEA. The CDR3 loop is CSVLGRGKAFF. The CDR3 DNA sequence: TGCAGCGTCCTCGGCAGAGGGAAAGCTTTCTTT.

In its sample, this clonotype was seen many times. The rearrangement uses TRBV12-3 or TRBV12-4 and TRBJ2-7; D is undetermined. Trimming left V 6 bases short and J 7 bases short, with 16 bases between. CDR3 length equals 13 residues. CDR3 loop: CASSGDWGGEQYV. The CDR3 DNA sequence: TGTGCCAGCAGCGGCGACTGGGGTGGGGAGCAGTACGTC.

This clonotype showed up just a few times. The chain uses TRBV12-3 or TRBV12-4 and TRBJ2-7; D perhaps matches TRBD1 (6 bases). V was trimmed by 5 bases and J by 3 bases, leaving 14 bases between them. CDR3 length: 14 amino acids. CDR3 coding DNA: TGTGCCAGCAGTCCGACAGGTTGGGACTACGAGCAGTACGTC. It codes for CASSPTGWDYEQYV.

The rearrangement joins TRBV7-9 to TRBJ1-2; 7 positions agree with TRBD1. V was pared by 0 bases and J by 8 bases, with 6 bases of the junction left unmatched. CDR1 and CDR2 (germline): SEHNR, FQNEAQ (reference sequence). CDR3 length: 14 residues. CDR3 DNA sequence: TGTGCCAGCAGCTTAGCCCAGGGACAGCGGGGCTACACCTTC. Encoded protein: CASSLAQGQRGYTF.

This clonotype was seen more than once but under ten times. The CDR3 DNA sequence: TGCAGTGCTTCCTCCGGGACAGGGGGCGAGAGCACTGAAGCTTTCTTT. As protein: CSASSGTGGESTEAFF. The rearrangement uses TRBV20-1 and TRBJ1-1; 12 bases line up with TRBD1. The CDR3 sequence is 16 residues long. Germline-derived CDR1 and CDR2 are DFQATT and SNEGSKA (reference sequence). Trimming removed 5 bases from V and 4 bases from J; junction bases left unmatched: 11.

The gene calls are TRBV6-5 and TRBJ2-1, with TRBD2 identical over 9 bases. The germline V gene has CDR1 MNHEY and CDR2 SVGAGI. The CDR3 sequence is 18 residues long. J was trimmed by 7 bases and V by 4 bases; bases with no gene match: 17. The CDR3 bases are TGTGCCAGCAGTTCCCGGACTCGGACTAGCGAGAGTACTAATGAGCAGTTCTTC. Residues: CASSSRTRTSESTNEQFF.

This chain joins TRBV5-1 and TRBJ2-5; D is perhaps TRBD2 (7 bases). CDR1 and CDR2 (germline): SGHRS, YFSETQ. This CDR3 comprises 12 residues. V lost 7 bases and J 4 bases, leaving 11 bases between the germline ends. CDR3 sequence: CASRGARETQYF. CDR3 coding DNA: TGCGCCAGCCGGGGGGCCCGAGAGACCCAGTACTTC.

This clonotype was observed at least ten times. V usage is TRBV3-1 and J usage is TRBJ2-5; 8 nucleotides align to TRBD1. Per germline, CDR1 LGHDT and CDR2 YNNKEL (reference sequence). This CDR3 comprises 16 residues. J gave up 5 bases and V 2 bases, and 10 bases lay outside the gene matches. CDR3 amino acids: CASSQMSRTGKETQYF. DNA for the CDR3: TGTGCCAGCAGCCAAATGAGCAGGACAGGGAAGGAGACCCAGTACTTC.

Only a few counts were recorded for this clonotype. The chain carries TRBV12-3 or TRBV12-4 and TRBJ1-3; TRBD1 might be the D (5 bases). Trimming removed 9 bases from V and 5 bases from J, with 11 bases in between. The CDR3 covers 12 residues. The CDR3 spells CASGAGRNTIYF. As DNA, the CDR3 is TGTGCCAGTGGGGCAGGGAGAAACACCATATATTTT.

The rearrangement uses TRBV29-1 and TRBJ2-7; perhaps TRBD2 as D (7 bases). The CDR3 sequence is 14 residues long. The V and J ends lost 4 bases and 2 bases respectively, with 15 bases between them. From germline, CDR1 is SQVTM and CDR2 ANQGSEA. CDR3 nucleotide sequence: TGCAGCGTTGGGGGGCAGCGGGGCACCTACGAGCAGTACTTC. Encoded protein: CSVGGQRGTYEQYF.

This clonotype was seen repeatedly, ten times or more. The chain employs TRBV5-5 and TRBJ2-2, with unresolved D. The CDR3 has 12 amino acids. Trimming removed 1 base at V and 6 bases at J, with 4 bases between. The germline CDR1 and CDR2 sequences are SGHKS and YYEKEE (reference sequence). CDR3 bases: TGTGCCAGCAGCTTGCTATCCGGGGAGCTGTTTTTT. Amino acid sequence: CASSLLSGELFF.